Shown below are 6 T cell receptor beta chains from a single sample sequenced in a study of PD-L1 blockade in urothelial cancer. TCRdb's copy holds only in-frame clones and misses some; the assay was immunoSEQ multiplex PCR. The sample shows around 41,000 clones, around 89% of them seen only once. Sequencing used PBMCs, obtained around atezolizumab (anti-PD-L1) treatment. The receptors originated from a woman aged 55 to 70 with urothelial cancer.

The chain joins TRBV7-9 to TRBJ1-1, with D possibly TRBD1 on 6 matching bases. Germline CDR1 reads SEHNR; CDR2 reads FQNEAQ (reference sequence). V was clipped by 9 bases and J by 3 bases, with 11 bases between them. The CDR3 is 12 residues long. The CDR3 DNA follows: TGTGCCAGTGGGGGGGCAGACACTGAAGCTTTCTTT. Protein product: CASGGADTEAFF.

The chain links TRBV9 to TRBJ2-3, with a tentative D call TRBD1 (5 bases). This CDR3 is 16 amino acids long. CDR1 is SGDLS, CDR2 YYNGEE, per germline. Trimming cost V 0 bases and J 5 bases, with 16 bases left between them. This CDR3 is CASSVGSREGIDTQYF. The CDR3 coding sequence is TGTGCCAGCAGCGTAGGGAGCAGGGAAGGGATAGATACGCAGTATTTT.

The V gene is TRBV15, the J gene TRBJ2-1; 10 nucleotides match TRBD2. V lost 0 bases to trimming and J lost 6 bases; unmatched junction nucleotides: 2. Germline V gene data show CDR1 as LNHNV and CDR2 as YYDKDF (reference sequence). This CDR3 is 15 amino acids long. The CDR3 loop is CATSRDSGRVNEQFF. In nucleotides, the CDR3 is TGTGCCACCAGCAGAGACAGCGGGAGGGTCAATGAGCAGTTCTTC.

V usage is TRBV19 and J usage is TRBJ1-5; D gene ambiguous. V lost 3 bases, J lost 6 bases, and 18 bases lay in between. CDR1 is LNHDA and CDR2 is SQIVND in the germline V gene (reference sequence). This CDR3 has 16 residues. Here the CDR3 reads CASSMIPGRSGQPQHF. The CDR3 coding sequence is TGTGCCAGTAGTATGATACCGGGGAGGTCGGGTCAGCCCCAGCATTTT.

This chain uses TRBV21-1 with TRBJ2-4; the table gives TRBD2 as D, unverified against the DNA. TRBV21-1 represents a pseudogene. CDR3 length equals 20 residues. CDR3: CASSKVGLAGVGRNKNIQYF. DNA for the CDR3: TGTGCCAGCAGCAAAGTCGGACTAGCGGGGGTGGGAAGGAACAAAAACATTCAGTACTTC.

The chain recombines TRBV27 with TRBJ2-5; 8 nucleotides agree with TRBD2. The trim removed 3 bases at V and 5 bases at J, leaving 5 bases unmatched. This CDR3 is 14 amino acids long. The germline CDR1 and CDR2 sequences are MNHEY and SMNVEV (reference sequence). CDR3 sequence (DNA): TGTGCCAGCAGTTTTAACGGGGGGGAGGAGACCCAGTACTTC. It codes for CASSFNGGEETQYF.